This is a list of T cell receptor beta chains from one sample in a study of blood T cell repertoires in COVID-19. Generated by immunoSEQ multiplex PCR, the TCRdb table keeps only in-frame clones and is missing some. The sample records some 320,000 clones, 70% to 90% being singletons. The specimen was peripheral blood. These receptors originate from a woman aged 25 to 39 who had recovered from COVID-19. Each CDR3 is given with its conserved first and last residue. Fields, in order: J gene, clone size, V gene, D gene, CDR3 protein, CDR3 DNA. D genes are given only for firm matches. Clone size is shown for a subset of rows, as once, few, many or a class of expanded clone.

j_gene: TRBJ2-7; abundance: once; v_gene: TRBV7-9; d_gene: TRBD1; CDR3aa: CASSSRQGEQYF; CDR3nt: TGTGCCAGCAGCTCACGACAGGGAGAGCAGTACTTC
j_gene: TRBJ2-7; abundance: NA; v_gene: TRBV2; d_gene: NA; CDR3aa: CASSEHYEQYF; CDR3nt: TGTGCCAGCAGTGAACACTACGAGCAGTACTTC
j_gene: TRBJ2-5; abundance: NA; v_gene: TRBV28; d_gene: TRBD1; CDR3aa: CASSPGQGRETQYF; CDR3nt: TGTGCCAGCAGCCCGGGACAGGGAAGGGAGACCCAGTACTTC
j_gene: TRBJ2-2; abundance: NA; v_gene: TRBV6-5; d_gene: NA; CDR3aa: CASSWSRLRTGELFF; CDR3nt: TGTGCCAGCAGTTGGTCCAGGTTGCGCACCGGGGAGCTGTTTTTT
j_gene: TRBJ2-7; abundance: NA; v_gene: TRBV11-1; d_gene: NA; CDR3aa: CASSLGRPSLYEQYF; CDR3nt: TGTGCCAGCAGCCTGGGCAGGCCTTCACTTTACGAGCAGTACTTC
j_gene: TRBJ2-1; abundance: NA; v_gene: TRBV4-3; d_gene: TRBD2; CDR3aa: CASSQETSGGGNNEQFF; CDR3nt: TGCGCCAGCAGCCAAGAGACTAGCGGGGGGGGAAACAATGAGCAGTTCTTC
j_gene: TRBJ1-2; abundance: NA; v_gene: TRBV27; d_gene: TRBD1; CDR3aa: CASSWQQGAGGYTF; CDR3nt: TGTGCCAGCAGTTGGCAACAGGGGGCGGGTGGCTACACCTTC
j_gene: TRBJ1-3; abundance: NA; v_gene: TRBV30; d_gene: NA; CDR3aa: CAWNRGSGNTIYF; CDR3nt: TGTGCCTGGAATCGGGGTAGTGGAAACACCATATATTTT
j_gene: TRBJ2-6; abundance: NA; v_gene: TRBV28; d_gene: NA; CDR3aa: CATIHEASGANVLTF; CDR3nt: TGTGCCACCATCCATGAGGCTTCTGGGGCCAACGTCCTGACTTTC
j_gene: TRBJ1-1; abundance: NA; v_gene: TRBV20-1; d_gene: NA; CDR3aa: CSGSREGEAFF; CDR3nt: TGCAGTGGATCCAGGGAGGGTGAAGCTTTCTTT
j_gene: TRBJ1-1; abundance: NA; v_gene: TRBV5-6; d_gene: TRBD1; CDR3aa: CASSLIETGGSEAFF; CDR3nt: TGTGCCAGCAGCTTGATCGAGACAGGGGGGTCTGAAGCTTTCTTT
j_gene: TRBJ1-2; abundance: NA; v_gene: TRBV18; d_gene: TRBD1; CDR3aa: CASSPLDRDYGYTF; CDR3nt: TGTGCCAGCTCACCACTGGACAGGGACTATGGCTACACCTTC
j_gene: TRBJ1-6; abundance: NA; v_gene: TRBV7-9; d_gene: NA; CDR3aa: CASSFTGLNSPLHF; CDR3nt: TGTGCCAGCAGCTTTACAGGGTTGAATTCACCCCTCCACTTT
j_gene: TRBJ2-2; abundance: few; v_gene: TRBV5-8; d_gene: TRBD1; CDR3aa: CASNQGASTGELFF; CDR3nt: TGTGCCAGCAATCAGGGGGCATCAACCGGGGAGCTGTTTTTT
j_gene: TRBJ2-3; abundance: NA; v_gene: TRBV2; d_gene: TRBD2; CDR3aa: CASSETSGGFVSKDTQYF; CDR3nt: TGTGCCAGCAGTGAAACTAGCGGGGGATTCGTATCGAAGGATACGCAGTATTTT
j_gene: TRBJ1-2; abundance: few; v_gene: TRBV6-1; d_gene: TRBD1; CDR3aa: CASSEASGTGWGNYGYTF; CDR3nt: TGTGCCAGCAGTGAAGCTTCTGGGACAGGGTGGGGTAACTATGGCTACACCTTC
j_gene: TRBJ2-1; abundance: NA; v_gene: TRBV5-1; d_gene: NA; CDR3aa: CASSLRDWYNEQFF; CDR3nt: TGCGCCAGCAGCTTGCGGGACTGGTACAATGAGCAGTTCTTC
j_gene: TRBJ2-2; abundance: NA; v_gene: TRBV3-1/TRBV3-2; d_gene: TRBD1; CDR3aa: CASSRGTGYTGELFF; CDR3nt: TGTGCCAGCAGCCGAGGGACAGGGTACACCGGGGAGCTGTTTTTT
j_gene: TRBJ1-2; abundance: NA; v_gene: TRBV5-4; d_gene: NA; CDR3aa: CASSLVRSQAGYTF; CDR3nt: TGTGCCAGCAGCTTGGTACGCTCCCAGGCTGGCTACACCTTC
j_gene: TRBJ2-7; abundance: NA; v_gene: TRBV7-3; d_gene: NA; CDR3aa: CASSSNQGHEQYF; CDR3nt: TGTGCCAGCAGCTCCAACCAGGGTCACGAGCAGTACTTC
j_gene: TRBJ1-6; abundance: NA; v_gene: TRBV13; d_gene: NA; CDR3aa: CASSALGDWFYNSPLHF; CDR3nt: TGTGCCAGCAGCGCTCTCGGGGACTGGTTTTATAATTCACCCCTCCACTTT
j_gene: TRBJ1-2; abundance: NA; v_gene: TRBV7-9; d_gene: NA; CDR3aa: CASSFGQSQHTF; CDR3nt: TGTGCCAGCAGCTTTGGACAAAGCCAACACACCTTC
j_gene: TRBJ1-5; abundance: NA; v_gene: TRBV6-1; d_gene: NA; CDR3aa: CASSAPQGSVDQPQHF; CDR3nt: TGTGCCAGCAGTGCGCCGCAGGGAAGCGTGGATCAGCCCCAGCATTTT
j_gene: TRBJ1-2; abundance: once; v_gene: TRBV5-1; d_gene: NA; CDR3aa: CASRGGNGYTF; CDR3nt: TGCGCCAGCAGAGGGGGTAATGGCTACACCTTC
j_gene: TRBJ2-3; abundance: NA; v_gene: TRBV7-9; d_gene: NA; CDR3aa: CASSLDWGNTDTQYF; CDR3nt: TGTGCCAGCAGCTTAGATTGGGGCAATACAGATACGCAGTATTTT
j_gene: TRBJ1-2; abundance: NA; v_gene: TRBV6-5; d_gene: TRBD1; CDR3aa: CASSLEPGQGTRGYTF; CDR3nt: TGTGCCAGCAGTTTAGAACCGGGACAGGGGACGAGGGGCTACACCTTC
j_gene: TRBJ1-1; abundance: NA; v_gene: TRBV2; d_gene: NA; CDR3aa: CASGGGTNTEAFF; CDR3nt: TGTGCCAGCGGGGGGGGAACGAACACTGAAGCTTTCTTT
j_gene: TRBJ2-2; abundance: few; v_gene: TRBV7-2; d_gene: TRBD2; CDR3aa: CASSPGGTSGELFF; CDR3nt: TGTGCCAGCAGCCCCGGGGGGACGAGCGGGGAGCTGTTTTTT
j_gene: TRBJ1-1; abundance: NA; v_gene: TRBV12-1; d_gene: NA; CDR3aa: CASSPQIPPGKPNTEAFF; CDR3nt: TGTGCCAGCAGTCCACAAATACCCCCAGGAAAGCCGAACACTGAAGCTTTCTTT
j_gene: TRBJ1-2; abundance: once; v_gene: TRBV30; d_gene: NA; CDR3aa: CAWSVQANYGYTF; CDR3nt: TGTGCCTGGAGTGTACAAGCTAACTATGGCTACACCTTC
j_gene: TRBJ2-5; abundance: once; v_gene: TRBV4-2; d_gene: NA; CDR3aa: CASSQEREAETQYF; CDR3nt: TGTGCCAGCAGCCAAGAGAGGGAGGCAGAGACCCAGTACTTC
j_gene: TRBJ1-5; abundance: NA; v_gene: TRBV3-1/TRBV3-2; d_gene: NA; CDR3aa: CASSQRGGNQPQHF; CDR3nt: TGTGCCAGCAGCCAACGGGGAGGCAATCAGCCCCAGCATTTT
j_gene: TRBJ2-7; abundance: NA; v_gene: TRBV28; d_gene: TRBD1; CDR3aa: CASSPYRGLYEQYF; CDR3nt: TGTGCCAGCAGCCCTTACAGGGGGCTCTACGAGCAGTACTTC
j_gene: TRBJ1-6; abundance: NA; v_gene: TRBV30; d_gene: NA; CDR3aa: CAWSASLPSPLHF; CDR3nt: TGTGCCTGGAGTGCGTCCCTCCCCTCACCCCTCCACTTT
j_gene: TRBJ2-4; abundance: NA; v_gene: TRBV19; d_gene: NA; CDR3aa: CASSTTGRGQNIQYF; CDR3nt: TGTGCCAGTAGTACCACGGGGAGAGGACAAAACATTCAGTACTTC
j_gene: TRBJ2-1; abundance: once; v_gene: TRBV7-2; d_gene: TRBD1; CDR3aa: CASSYGQGLSIEQFF; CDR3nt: TGTGCCAGCAGCTATGGACAGGGACTTTCTATTGAGCAGTTCTTC
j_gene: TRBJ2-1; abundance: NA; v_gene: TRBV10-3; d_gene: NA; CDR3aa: CAISPLASYNEQFF; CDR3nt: TGTGCCATCAGTCCACTAGCCTCCTACAATGAGCAGTTCTTC
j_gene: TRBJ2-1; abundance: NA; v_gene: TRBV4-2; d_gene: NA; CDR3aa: CASIWLVPYNEQFF; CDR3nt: TGTGCCAGCATTTGGCTAGTACCTTACAATGAGCAGTTCTTC
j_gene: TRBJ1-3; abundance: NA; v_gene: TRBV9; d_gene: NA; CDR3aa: CASSAPQGRISGNTIYF; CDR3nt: TGTGCCAGCAGCGCCCCACAGGGAAGGATCTCTGGAAACACCATATATTTT
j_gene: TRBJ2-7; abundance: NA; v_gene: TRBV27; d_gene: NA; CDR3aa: CASSLFAGADEQYF; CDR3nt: TGTGCCAGCAGTTTATTTGCGGGGGCCGACGAGCAGTACTTC
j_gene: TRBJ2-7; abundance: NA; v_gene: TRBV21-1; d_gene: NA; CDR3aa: CASSFGTGDEQYF; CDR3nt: TGTGCCAGCAGCTTCGGGACAGGGGATGAGCAGTACTTC
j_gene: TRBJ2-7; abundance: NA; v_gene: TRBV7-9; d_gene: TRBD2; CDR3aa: CASSFMERGVSYEQYF; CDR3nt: TGTGCCAGCAGCTTTATGGAGCGGGGGGTTTCCTACGAGCAGTACTTC
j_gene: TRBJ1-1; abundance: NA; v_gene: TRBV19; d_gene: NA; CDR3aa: CASSIRTELMNTEAFF; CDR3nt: TGTGCCAGTAGTATTAGGACAGAACTCATGAACACTGAAGCTTTCTTT
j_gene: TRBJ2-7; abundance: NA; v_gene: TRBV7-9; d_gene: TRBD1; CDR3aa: CASSSRETGMHEQYF; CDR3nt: TGTGCCAGCAGCTCACGCGAGACAGGGATGCACGAGCAGTACTTC
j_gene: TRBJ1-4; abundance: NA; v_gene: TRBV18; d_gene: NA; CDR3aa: CASSPSMAGFNEKLFF; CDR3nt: TGTGCCAGCTCACCCTCCATGGCAGGGTTTAATGAAAAACTGTTTTTT
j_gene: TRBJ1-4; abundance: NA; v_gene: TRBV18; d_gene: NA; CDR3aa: CASSSFEDEKLFF; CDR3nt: TGTGCCAGCTCATCATTTGAGGATGAAAAACTGTTTTTT
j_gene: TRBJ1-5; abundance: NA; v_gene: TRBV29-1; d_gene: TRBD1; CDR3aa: CSVETGAPGPQHF; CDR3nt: TGCAGCGTTGAAACAGGGGCCCCAGGGCCCCAGCATTTT
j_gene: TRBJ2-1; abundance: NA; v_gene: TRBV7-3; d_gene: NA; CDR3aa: CASSQGAANEQFF; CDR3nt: TGTGCCAGCAGCCAGGGCGCGGCGAATGAGCAGTTCTTC
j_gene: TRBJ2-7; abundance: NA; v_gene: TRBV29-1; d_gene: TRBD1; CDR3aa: CSVVIQGASYEQYF; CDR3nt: TGCAGCGTTGTGATCCAGGGGGCCTCCTACGAGCAGTACTTC
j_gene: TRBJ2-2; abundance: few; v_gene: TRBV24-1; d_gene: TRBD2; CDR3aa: CATSDPRGNSPGELFF; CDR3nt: TGTGCCACCAGTGATCCGCGGGGGAATTCGCCCGGGGAGCTGTTTTTT
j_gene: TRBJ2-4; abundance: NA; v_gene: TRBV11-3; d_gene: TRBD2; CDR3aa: CASSPGLAGGRNIQYF; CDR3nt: TGTGCCAGCAGCCCGGGACTAGCGGGGGGGCGGAACATTCAGTACTTC
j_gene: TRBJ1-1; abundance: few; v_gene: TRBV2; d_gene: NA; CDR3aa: CASSVGGAHTEAFF; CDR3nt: TGTGCCAGCAGTGTTGGGGGCGCCCACACTGAAGCTTTCTTT
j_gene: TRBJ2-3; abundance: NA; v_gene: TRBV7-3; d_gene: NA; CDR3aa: CASSPRVNTDTQYF; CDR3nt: TGTGCCAGCAGCCCTCGGGTAAACACAGATACGCAGTATTTT
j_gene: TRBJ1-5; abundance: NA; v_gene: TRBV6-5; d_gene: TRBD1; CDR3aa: CASSSYDRGNQPQHF; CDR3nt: TGTGCCAGCAGTTCTTACGACAGGGGTAATCAGCCCCAGCATTTT
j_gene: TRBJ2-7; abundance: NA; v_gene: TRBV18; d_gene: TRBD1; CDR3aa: CASSARQGSDEQYF; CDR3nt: TGTGCCAGCTCAGCGAGACAGGGTTCGGACGAGCAGTACTTC